This T cell receptor (beta chain) was found in a study of cytomegalovirus exposure and HLA in healthy donors (dated by TCRdb to 2015 to 2018). Broadly, across the study: In an earlier analysis of several hundred of the donors, around 290 Gb of sequence data and some 120 million unique TCR beta sequences from some 170 million T cells were reported. Approximately 310 gigabases of sequencing data and 70 million to 85 million unique TCR sequences were included in an early release covering around 600 HLA-typed donors. The genetic ancestry cluster associated with self-reported Caucasian donors included approximately 85% of the roughly 400 genotyped donors. The study was designed to test whether signatures of past pathogen exposure could be identified by cataloging public T cell receptors. Using immunosequencing, the study profiled T cell repertoires from about 650 subjects and related those repertoires to cytomegalovirus serostatus. Along with the roughly 670-subject first cohort, a separate validation cohort of over a hundred different subjects was used. To predict cytomegalovirus infection status, the study combined high-throughput TCR immunosequencing, statistical association of individual TCRs with disease status, and machine learning. In a later analysis, previously published TCR beta repertoires from 670 or so donors were re-analyzed and high-resolution HLA genotyping was added so that TCR occurrence patterns could be studied. In the later analysis, no new phenotypic data were used to find candidate immune exposures; instead, reliance was placed on TCR beta sequences and their occurrence across donors. An earlier analysis of 500 to 750 of the donors applied high-throughput TCR beta sequencing to assess whether each TCR beta V gene segment acted as functional or pseudogenic. Donor age, sex, ethnicity and CMV serostatus were compiled together with the repertoire data. A later genetic analysis used genome-wide SNP genotypes for about three fifths of the 666 donors, treating that subset as a discovery cohort. Every discovery cohort repertoire had been produced on one sequencing platform. HLA typing included class I and class II loci at four-digit resolution. The number of donors typed differed by locus, with about 629-630 for A, B, C, DRB1 and DQB1, roughly 520 for DQA1, 600 to 610 for DPA1, and under 490 for DPB1. Four or five DR-DQ haplotypes were handled as single units for association and clustering, since linkage in the cohort was strong. On average, roughly 250,000 unique TCR beta nucleotide sequences were sequenced per donor among roughly 430 genotyped donors of the cohort, with roughly a sixth of those sequences being non-productive. Study-wide conclusions, independent of this receptor: When HLA alleles, especially DR and DQ, strongly co-occurred, TCR associations were difficult to assign to individual alleles. The sequencing pipeline was judged likely to have produced a cluster of highly shared sequence variants as a technical artifact. Only TCR beta chains were sequenced in this cohort, and the absence of alpha or paired-chain data limited detectable features. In a later analysis, HLA-associated TCR beta chains were found to be more clonally expanded and to have lower generation probabilities than equally common non-associated chains. The study listed 150 to 200 TCR beta chains as associated with cytomegalovirus. A further reported finding was that TCR beta sequences accurately predicted the HLA-A and HLA-B alleles for most subjects in the first cohort. A later genetic analysis reported fewer N-insertions in productive TCRs among donors in an Asian-associated ancestry cluster than the roughly 650-donor mean. A few of the identified cytomegalovirus-associated TCR beta chains were confirmed in vitro to be specific for cytomegalovirus antigens. Because some donors lacked HLA typing at each locus, the association tests relied only on the typed subset. Presence/absence analyses assumed roughly uniform sequencing depth across donors, an assumption that may not hold. Some 15 rarely observed V segments, including chromosome 9 orphons, were excluded from the earlier analysis of approximately 500 of the donors because counts were too low. Immune exposure information for the cohort was limited to CMV serostatus. The authors suggested that the approach could potentially be generalized to other disease states and immunological phenotypes. Correlated functional status among segregating V segments might reflect linkage disequilibrium, but an unknown experimental factor could not be ruled out. In a later analysis, more than 15,000 TCR beta sequences were associated with specific HLA alleles at a false discovery rate of 0.05. Most CMV-associated TCR beta chains appeared to be HLA-restricted in a later analysis, and the HLA associations seemed to be driven largely by CMV exposure. Several of the top co-occurrence clusters appeared to be linked to parvovirus B19, influenza, CMV and Epstein-Barr virus, according to a later analysis. Cytomegalovirus status was reported to be diagnosed by the classifier with high specificity and sensitivity in both the original and validation cohorts. In a later analysis, the rate of TCR association differed among HLA loci, with DRB1 alleles having the most associated TCRs and HLA-C alleles having the fewest. Most TCR sequences were seen in very few donors, while some public TCRs were found in many individuals. An association between a missense DCLRE1C variant and V-gene and J-gene trimming of TCR beta chains was found in a later genetic analysis and replicated in an independent cohort. The 87-base-pair reads could not distinguish some IMGT-functional V segments, including TRBV6-2 and TRBV6-3, so those segments were excluded. An earlier analysis of roughly 570 of the donors showed that most TCR beta V segments appeared in productive rearrangements either about 87% or about 30% of the time, which broadly matched IMGT annotations.

Via the germline V gene, CDR1 is MGHDK and CDR2 SYGVNS. Cut back by 2 bases and 3 bases, the V and J ends lie 17 bases apart. The CDR3 measures 16 amino acids from cysteine to phenylalanine. Only CDR3 DNA remains: 48 bases, in frame from the first base. The library came from the immunoSEQ multiplex PCR assay. For the multiplex PCR, a mixture combining 60 forward primers for TCR Vbeta segments and 13 reverse primers for TCR Jbeta segments was used. Amplification of the CDR3 region of rearranged TCR beta genes was performed with a multiplex PCR assay on genomic DNA. On the Illumina HiSeq System, the amplified TCR beta libraries were sequenced as 87-base-pair reads. The published analysis was carried out like this. In a later analysis, tens of millions of unique TCR beta chains were counted across the approximately 640 repertoires, and roughly 11 million of these chains were shared by at least two donors. A nearest-neighbor algorithm error-corrected the raw reads and collapsed the reads into unique sequences, merging closely related sequences to remove PCR and sequencing errors. Alignment of CDR3 sequences to IMGT reference sequences was used to assign V, D and J gene segments. For a sequence to be retained, a match of at least six nucleotides was required to both a V gene segment and a J gene segment. A rearrangement counted as productive if the CDR3 had no stop codons and remained in frame with V and J, and every other rearrangement counted as non-productive. CDR3 was defined by IMGT convention, running from the second conserved V-encoded cysteine to the conserved J-encoded phenylalanine. In an earlier analysis of more than 550 of the donors, sequences lacking an unambiguous match to a single V gene segment were excluded. An earlier analysis of 550 to 650 of the donors classified V segments as functional when productive rearrangements were above 56.7% and as segregating when the standard deviation between donors was above 5%. To diagnose cytomegalovirus status from the catalog of TCR beta chain sequences, a statistical classification framework was built. In a later analysis, TCR nucleotide sequences were compared against IMGT/GENE-DB human TR gene sequences so that V and J genes could be assigned. The TCRdist pipeline was used in a later analysis to assign CDR3 sequences and most-parsimonious VDJ recombination scenarios. In a later analysis, each TCR beta chain was defined by its CDR3 amino acid sequence together with its V-gene family, and reads without a unique V-gene family were excluded. A later analysis removed 450 to 600 highly shared, low-generation-probability nucleotide sequences to deal with suspected cross-contamination and a sequencing artifact. In a later analysis, a clonal expansion index was calculated for each public chain from normalized within-repertoire ranks of inferred template counts. In a later analysis, generation probabilities were computed with a VDJ recombination model fitted to out-of-frame rearrangements, and the resulting probabilities were checked against IGoR. In a later analysis, hypergeometric tests were used to score TCR-TCR, TCR-HLA and TCR-CMV co-occurrence, with a repertoire-size bias correction applied to TCR pairs. In a later analysis, false discovery rates were estimated by permuting HLA or CMV assignments 20 times. In a later analysis, co-occurring TCRs were grouped using DBSCAN, and TCRdist sequence similarity was added for clustering within HLA-allele-positive subsets. For co-occurrence clustering, repertoires with fewer than 30,000 or more than 120,000 public chains were excluded, along with roughly five repertoires with anomalous nucleotide sharing. TCRdb carries this immuneACCESS record with in-frame sequences only. Its versions omit some clonotypes, under half of them owing to an unresolved V gene in the studies checked, with the rest unexplained. V and J calls and clone size are those listed in that table; D and trimming were worked out from the DNA. This sample holds under 130,000 clones; over 65% were observed only once. Roughly 4.9% of the sample is in the top ten clones.

As concerns this clone: Its binding antigen is unknown. No quality values exist for individual bases; no much larger clone is one base distant.

The cohort was made up of 666 healthy bone marrow donors. Cohort members were all nominally healthy when sampled, although unrecorded immune exposures were likely present. The donor was CMV seropositive and belonged to the group of 250 to 300 seropositive cohort members. A peripheral blood sample was provided by each donor, and peripheral blood mononuclear cells were used for TCR beta sequencing. The Qiagen DNeasy Blood Extraction Kit was used to extract genomic DNA from the blood cell samples. The sequenced sample was PBMCs. The TCR was taken from a female donor in good health and CMV-seropositive. This chain is built from TRBV25-1 and TRBJ2-7; 6 matching bases give a weak D call of TRBD2. The DNA sequence is given as TGTGCCAGCAGTGAAACGTTTGGGAAGGGAGGCTACGAGCAGTACTTC. Protein translation: CASSETFGKGGYEQYF.